The 16 T cell receptor beta chains given below trace back to one sample, sequenced in a study of T cell responses to AZD1222 COVID-19 vaccine. Repertoires were generated with immunoSEQ multiplex PCR, while TCRdb's copy carries only in-frame clones and drops some. Here the sample spans approximately 160,000 clones, 85% to 95% being singletons. Sequenced material: peripheral blood, taken on day 0 of AZD1222 vaccination. The origin of the receptors is an adult in good health.

V and J are TRBV20-1 and TRBJ2-1; the D is unclear. CDR1 is DFQATT, CDR2 SNEGSKA, per germline (reference sequence). With 0 bases removed from V and 8 bases from J, the gap between germline ends came to 5 bases. The CDR3 is made up of 11 amino acids. CDR3 protein: CSARDHYEQFF. Here the CDR3 DNA reads TGCAGTGCTAGAGATCACTATGAGCAGTTCTTC.

The gene calls are TRBV2 and TRBJ1-2; 9 positions match TRBD1. Germline CDR1 SNHLY, CDR2 FYNNEI. The junction had 2 bases not matched to a gene; V was cut back by 2 bases and J by 4 bases. The CDR3 has 14 amino acids. CDR3 residues: CASSETGGGYGYTF. CDR3 bases: TGTGCCAGCAGTGAAACAGGGGGCGGCTATGGCTACACCTTC. Complete variable domain (other parts from reference TRBV2 and TRBJ1-2): EPEVTQTPSHQVTQMGQEVILRCVPISNHLYFYWYRQILGQKVEFLVSFYNNEISEKSEIFDDQFSVERPDGSNFTLKIRSTKLEDSAMYFCASSETGGGYGYTFGSGTRLTVV.

The chain joins TRBV2 to TRBJ1-4; D might be TRBD1 (6 bases). Looked up from germline, CDR1 is SNHLY and CDR2 is FYNNEI. The germline V and J ends were trimmed by 11 bases and 0 bases, with 19 bases remaining between them. This CDR3 spans 16 amino acids. Here the CDR3 reads CAGRGRTVPTNEKLFF. The CDR3 DNA sequence: TGTGCCGGGAGAGGACGGACAGTCCCAACTAATGAAAAACTGTTTTTT.

This clone has a single count. The chain has TRBV5-1 and TRBJ1-3, with D uncertain. V was pared by 7 bases and J by 0 bases, with 11 bases between. This CDR3 comprises 14 residues. Germline CDR1 is SGHRS and CDR2 is YFSETQ. CDR3 nucleotide sequence: TGCGCCAGCCCTCATTTTAGCTCTGGAAACACCATATATTTT. Translation: CASPHFSSGNTIYF.

This chain joins TRBV25-1 and TRBJ1-1; a possible D gene is TRBD1 (6 bases). Trimming pared 8 bases from V and 3 bases from J, leaving 10 bases between. CDR3 size: 12 residues. Germline CDR1 is MGHDK and CDR2 is SYGVNS. CDR3 bases: TGTGCCAGCCTAGGGGGTCACACTGAAGCTTTCTTT. Translation gives CASLGGHTEAFF.

This clone was found once. This chain joins TRBV27 and TRBJ2-1, with unresolved D. The V end lost 7 bases, the J end lost 2 bases, and 15 bases lay between the germline ends. Germline V gene data show CDR1 as MNHEY and CDR2 as SMNVEV (reference sequence). The CDR3 has 15 amino acids. CDR3 coding DNA: TGTGCCAGCACCGTTCAAGGGAAAACCTACAATGAGCAGTTCTTC. It yields the protein CASTVQGKTYNEQFF.

This chain joins TRBV10-3 and TRBJ2-2; D unresolved. This CDR3 contains 17 residues. CDR1 is ENHRY and CDR2 is SYGVKD in the germline V gene. V was pared by 2 bases and J by 0 bases, with 13 bases between. CDR3 DNA sequence: TGTGCCATCAGTGAGGAGGCACCACCTGCGAACACCGGGGAGCTGTTTTTT. Its translation is CAISEEAPPANTGELFF.

The gene calls are TRBV2 and TRBJ2-3; D unclear. The CDR3 is made up of 14 amino acids. Per the germline V gene, CDR1 is SNHLY and CDR2 is FYNNEI. V was trimmed by 6 bases and J by 4 bases, leaving 14 bases between them. In nucleotides, the CDR3 is TGTGCCAGCAGCCCAGGCGGTGGTGCAGATACGCAGTATTTT. This translates into CASSPGGGADTQYF.

The sample holds one count of this clone. V usage is TRBV5-6 and J usage is TRBJ1-5; a possible D gene is TRBD1 (5 bases). The CDR3 runs 13 residues. Germline V gives CDR1 SGHDT, CDR2 YYEEEE. With 4 bases removed from V and 3 bases from J, the gap between germline ends came to 8 bases. The CDR3 reads CASSRGNNQPQHF. In nucleotides, the CDR3 is TGTGCCAGCAGCCGGGGGAACAATCAGCCCCAGCATTTT.

The CDR3, as DNA: TGTGCCAGCAGCCCACAAGGGTCGGGAAACTCTGGGGCCAACGTCCTGACTTTC. As protein: CASSPQGSGNSGANVLTF. This chain links TRBV7-9 with TRBJ2-6, with D possibly matching TRBD2 (5 bases). Trimming took 5 bases from V and 0 from J, leaving 17 bases between them. The CDR3 spans 18 residues. Germline V gives CDR1 SEHNR, CDR2 FQNEAQ (reference sequence). Filled out from reference TRBV7-9 and TRBJ2-6, the complete variable domain reads DTGVSQNPRHKITKRGQNVTFRCDPISEHNRLYWYRQTLGQGPEFLTYFQNEAQLEKSRLLSDRFSAERPKGSFSTLEIQRTEQGDSAMYLCASSPQGSGNSGANVLTFGAGSRLTVL.

V usage is TRBV9 and J usage is TRBJ1-6; 7 positions match TRBD1. The CDR3 has 15 residues. Trimming took 2 bases from V and 10 from J; bases not matched to a gene: 9. Germline V CDR1 and CDR2: SGDLS, YYNGEE. This chain's CDR3 is CASSVGTAGNSPLHF. The DNA for the CDR3 is TGTGCCAGCAGCGTGGGGACAGCGGGTAACTCACCCCTCCACTTT.

This chain uses TRBV5-8 with TRBJ1-1, with a possible D match to TRBD1 (5 bases). The V gene lost 3 bases and the J gene lost 0 bases, with 18 bases spanning the gap. Germline CDR1 and CDR2: SGHTS and YDEGEE. The CDR3 runs 17 residues. CDR3 in DNA: TGTGCCAGCAGCTGGCCCTTACCGGGACGGATGAACACTGAAGCTTTCTTT. Its protein is CASSWPLPGRMNTEAFF.

Here the CDR3 reads CASSYGGRGETQYF. The CDR3 nucleotides read TGTGCCAGCAGTTACGGGGGGCGCGGAGAGACCCAGTACTTC. The chain recombines TRBV6-6 with TRBJ2-5; TRBD1 or TRBD2 may be the D gene (6 bases each). The CDR3 extends over 14 amino acids. The V gene's germline CDR1 is MNHNY and CDR2 SVGAGI (reference sequence). The germline V and J ends were trimmed by 2 bases and 4 bases, with 11 bases remaining between them.

CDR3 sequence: CASSLARESEAFF. The DNA of the CDR3 is TGTGCCAGCAGCTTAGCGCGGGAGTCTGAAGCTTTCTTT. The chain is built from TRBV7-2 and TRBJ1-1; D call uncertain. CDR1 SGHTA and CDR2 FQGNSA come from the germline V gene. V was shortened by 0 bases and J by 6 bases, with 8 bases between the two germline ends. This CDR3 contains 13 residues.

This clone was seen only a few times. This chain joins TRBV19 and TRBJ2-3; D perhaps matches TRBD2 (6 bases). The germline V gene encodes CDR1 LNHDA and CDR2 SQIVND (reference sequence). The germline V and J ends were trimmed by 4 bases and 9 bases, with 26 bases remaining between them. This CDR3 comprises 17 residues. The CDR3 DNA is TGTGCCAGTAGTAGCCCCAATAGCGGAGTGATAAGGTGGACGCAGTATTTT. As protein: CASSSPNSGVIRWTQYF.

The V call is TRBV30, the J call TRBJ1-2; tentative D call: TRBD1 (6 bases). The CDR3 consists of 14 residues. Trimming took off 1 base at V and 4 bases at J, with 13 bases between the two ends. Germline values: CDR1 GTSNPN, CDR2 SVGIG (reference sequence). The CDR3 DNA reads as TGTGCCTGGAGTGAAGCAGGGGTTCGCTATGGCTACACCTTC. It translates to CAWSEAGVRYGYTF.